This T cell receptor beta chain comes out of a study of T-cell reconstitution after alpha-beta-depleted transplantation in children. V lost 7 bases to trimming and J lost 6 bases, with 13 bases between them. The CDR3 covers 13 residues. Germline CDR1 reads LNHDA; CDR2 reads SQIVND (reference sequence). This clonotype has just a few counts. The TCRbeta library was prepared with unique molecular identifiers. TCRdb recomputed calls from the PCR reads with MiXCR, one row per CDR3 protein. In the table there are over 200,000 distinct CDR3 sequences, approximately 9.5% of which are singletons. The sample consisted of PBMCs from the stem cell graft donor, taken from the stem cell graft. The receptor was derived from a human donor who donated a stem cell graft to a child with acute lymphoblastic leukemia. The chain couples TRBV19 to TRBJ1-5; D may be TRBD1 (6 bases). The DNA for the CDR3 is TGTGCCAGTATGAGGGGGGGTGTTCAGCCCCAGCATTTT. Amino acid sequence: CASMRGGVQPQHF.